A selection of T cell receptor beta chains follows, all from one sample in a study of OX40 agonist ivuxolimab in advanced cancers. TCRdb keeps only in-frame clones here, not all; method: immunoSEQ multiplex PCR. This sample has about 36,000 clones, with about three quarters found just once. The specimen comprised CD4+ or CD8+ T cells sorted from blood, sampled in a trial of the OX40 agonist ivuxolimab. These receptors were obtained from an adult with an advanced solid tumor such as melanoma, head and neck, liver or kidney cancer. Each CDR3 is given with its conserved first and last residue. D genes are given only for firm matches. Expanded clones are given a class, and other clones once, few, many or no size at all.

TGTGCCAGCAGCGAAGGGGGCGGGAGGGATACGCAGTATTTT	CASSEGGGRDTQYF	-	TRBJ2-3	TRBV7-2	-
TGTGCCAGCAGTTACTCGACCAGGGCTAGCAATCAGCCCCAGCATTTT	CASSYSTRASNQPQHF	-	TRBJ1-5	TRBV6-6	-
TGTGCCTGGAGTAGGGATAATCAGCCCCAGCATTTT	CAWSRDNQPQHF	once	TRBJ1-5	TRBV30	-
TGTGCCAGCAGCCGTGGCGGGGCCAGCGAGACCCAGTACTTC	CASSRGGASETQYF	-	TRBJ2-5	TRBV7-2	-
TGTGCCAGTAGTAAATTCCCTCGGGGGGGGGCTAGCACAGATACGCAGTATTTT	CASSKFPRGGASTDTQYF	-	TRBJ2-3	TRBV19	TRBD2
TGTGCCAGCAGCTTAGAGGCAATAGCTAGAGATACGCAGTATTTT	CASSLEAIARDTQYF	-	TRBJ2-3	TRBV7-8	-
TGTGCCAGCAGCGAAGGGCCAAGCATTACCTACGAGCAGTACTTC	CASSEGPSITYEQYF	-	TRBJ2-7	TRBV5-4	-
TGCGCCAGCGGCAGGGGTTCCTGGAACACTGAAGCTTTCTTT	CASGRGSWNTEAFF	once	TRBJ1-1	TRBV5-1	-
TGTGCCAGCAGTTTCACGAGCGGGCTTGGGGAGCAGTTCTTC	CASSFTSGLGEQFF	-	TRBJ2-1	TRBV6-4	-
TGTGCTAGTGGTTTGGGCGTGAACACTGAAGCTTTCTTT	CASGLGVNTEAFF	-	TRBJ1-1	TRBV12-5	-
TGTGCAAGTCGCTCAATAGGAGGCGGGGACAGGGGCTCCTACGAGCAGTACTTC	CASRSIGGGDRGSYEQYF	-	TRBJ2-7	TRBV12-2	-